This T cell receptor beta chain was sequenced in a study of glioma-infiltrating T cells after dendritic cell vaccination. Overall study: Treatment, given 2003 to 2012, was autologous tumor lysate-pulsed dendritic cell vaccination. Monocyte-derived dendritic cells, cultured roughly 7 days with IL-4 and GM-CSF, were pulsed with autologous tumor lysate. Study results and limitations: Estimated pretreatment TIL content predicted outcome after dendritic cell vaccination. Survival was not directly related to TCR clonality in these patients.

The time point: after dendritic cell vaccination, including at tumor progression/relapse. A note on this clone: Its target is not known.

Sequencing was performed with immunoSEQ multiplex PCR; in TCRdb, only in-frame clones are kept and a portion is missing. The sample has tens of thousands of clones; around 85% are singletons. There are 18 residues in the CDR3. Trimming removed 4 bases from V and 1 base from J; junction bases left unmatched: 9. Germline V gene sequence: CDR1 MDHEN, CDR2 SYDVKM. The clonotype was recovered from a human donor with glioblastoma. This rearrangement joins TRBV28 to TRBJ2-7; 14 nucleotides agree with TRBD2. The material was blood, obtained after dendritic cell vaccination. CDR3 residues: CASSSRSGTSGSSYEQYF. The CDR3 region has the DNA TGTGCCAGCAGTTCCCGTTCCGGGACTAGCGGGAGTTCCTACGAGCAGTACTTC.